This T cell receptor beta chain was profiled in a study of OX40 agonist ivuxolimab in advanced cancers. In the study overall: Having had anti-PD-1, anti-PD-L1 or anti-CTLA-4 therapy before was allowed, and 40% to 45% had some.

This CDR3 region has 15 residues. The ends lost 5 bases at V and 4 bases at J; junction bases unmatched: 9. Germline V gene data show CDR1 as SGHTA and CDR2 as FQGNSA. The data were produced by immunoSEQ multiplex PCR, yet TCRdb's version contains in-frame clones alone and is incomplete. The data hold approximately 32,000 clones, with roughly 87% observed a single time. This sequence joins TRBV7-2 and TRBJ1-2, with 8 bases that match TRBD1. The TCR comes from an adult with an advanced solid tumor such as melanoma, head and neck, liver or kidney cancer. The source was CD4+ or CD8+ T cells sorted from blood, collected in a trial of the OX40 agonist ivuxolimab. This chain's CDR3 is CASSTRTGSGYGYTF. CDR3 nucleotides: TGTGCCAGCAGCACCCGGACAGGGTCCGGCTATGGCTACACCTTC.